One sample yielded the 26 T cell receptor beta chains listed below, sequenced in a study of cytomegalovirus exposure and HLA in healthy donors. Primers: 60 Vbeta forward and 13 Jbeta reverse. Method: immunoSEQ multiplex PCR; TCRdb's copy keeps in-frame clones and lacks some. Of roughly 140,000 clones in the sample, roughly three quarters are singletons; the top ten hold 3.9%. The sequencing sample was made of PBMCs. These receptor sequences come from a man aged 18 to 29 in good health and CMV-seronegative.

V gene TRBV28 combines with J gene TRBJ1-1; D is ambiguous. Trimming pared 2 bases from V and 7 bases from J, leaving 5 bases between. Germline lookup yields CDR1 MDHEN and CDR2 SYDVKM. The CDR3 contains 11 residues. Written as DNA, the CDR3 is TGTGCCAGCAGTTTACAGCGTGAAGCTTTCTTT. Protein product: CASSLQREAFF.

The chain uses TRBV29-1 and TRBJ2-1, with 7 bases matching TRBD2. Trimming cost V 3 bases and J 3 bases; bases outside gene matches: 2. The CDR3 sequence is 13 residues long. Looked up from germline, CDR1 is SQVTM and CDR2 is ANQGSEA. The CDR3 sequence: CSVEGGYYNEQFF. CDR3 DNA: TGCAGCGTTGAGGGAGGGTACTACAATGAGCAGTTCTTC.

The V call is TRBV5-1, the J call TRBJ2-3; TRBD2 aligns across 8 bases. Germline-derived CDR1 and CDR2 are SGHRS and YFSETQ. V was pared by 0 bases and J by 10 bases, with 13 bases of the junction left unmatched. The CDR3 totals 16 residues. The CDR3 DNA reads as TGCGCCAGCAGCTTGGACGGGGGGGGCGGGGTCCCACCGCAGTATTTT. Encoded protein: CASSLDGGGGVPPQYF.

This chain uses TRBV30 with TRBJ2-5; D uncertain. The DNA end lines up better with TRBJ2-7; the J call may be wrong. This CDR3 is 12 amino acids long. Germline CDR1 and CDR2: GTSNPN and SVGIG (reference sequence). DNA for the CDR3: TGTGCCTGGTCGCAGGACTCCTACGAGCAGTACTTC. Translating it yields CAWSQDSYEQYF.

CDR3 DNA sequence: TGCGCCAGCACCCCCCGGACAGGGGAGATTCTTGGCTACACCTTC. Residues: CASTPRTGEILGYTF. The chain joins TRBV5-1 to TRBJ1-2, with TRBD1 matching over 9 bases. CDR1 and CDR2 (germline): SGHRS, YFSETQ. V was clipped by 6 bases and J by 7 bases; unmatched bases: 13. The CDR3 is made up of 15 amino acids.

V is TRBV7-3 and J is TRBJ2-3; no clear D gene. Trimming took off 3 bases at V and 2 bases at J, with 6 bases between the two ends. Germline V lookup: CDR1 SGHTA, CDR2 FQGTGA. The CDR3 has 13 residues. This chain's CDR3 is CASSFRPTDTQYF. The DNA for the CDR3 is TGTGCCAGCAGCTTCCGTCCCACAGATACGCAGTATTTT.

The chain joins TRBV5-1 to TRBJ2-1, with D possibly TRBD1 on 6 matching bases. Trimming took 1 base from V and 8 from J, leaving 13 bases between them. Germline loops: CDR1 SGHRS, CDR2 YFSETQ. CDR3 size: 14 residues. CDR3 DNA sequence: TGCGCCAGCAGCTTGATTCTTGGGGGCGATGAGCAGTTCTTC. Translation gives CASSLILGGDEQFF.

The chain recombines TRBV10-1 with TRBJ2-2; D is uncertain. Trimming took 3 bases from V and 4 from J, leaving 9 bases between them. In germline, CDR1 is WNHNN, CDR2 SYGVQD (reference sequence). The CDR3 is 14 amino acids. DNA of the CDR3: TGCGCCAGCAGTGACCCAGGTTCCACCGGGGAGCTGTTTTTT. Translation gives CASSDPGSTGELFF.

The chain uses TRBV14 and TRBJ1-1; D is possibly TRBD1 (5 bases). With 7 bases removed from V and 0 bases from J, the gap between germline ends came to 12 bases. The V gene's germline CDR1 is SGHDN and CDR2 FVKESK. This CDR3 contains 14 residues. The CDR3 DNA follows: TGTGCCAGCACCAAAGGGGCCATGAACACTGAAGCTTTCTTT. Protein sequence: CASTKGAMNTEAFF. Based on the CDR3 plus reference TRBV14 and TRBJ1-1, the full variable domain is EAGVTQFPSHSVIEKGQTVTLRCDPISGHDNLYWYRRVMGKEIKFLLHFVKESKQDESGMPNNRFLAERTGGTYSTLKVQPAELEDSGVYFCASTKGAMNTEAFFGQGTRLTVV.

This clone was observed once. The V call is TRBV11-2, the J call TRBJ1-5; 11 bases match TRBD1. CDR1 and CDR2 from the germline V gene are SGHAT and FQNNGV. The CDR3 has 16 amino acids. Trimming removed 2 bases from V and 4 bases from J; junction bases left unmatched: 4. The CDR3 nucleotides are TGTGCCAGCAGCTTAACGGGGACAGGGGGAAATCAGCCCCAGCATTTT. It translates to CASSLTGTGGNQPQHF.

The CDR3 coding sequence is TGTGCCATCAGTGATAAGGACCGGGGGTACGAGCAGTACTTC. As protein: CAISDKDRGYEQYF. The J gene is TRBJ2-7, the V gene TRBV10-3; perhaps TRBD2 as D (6 bases). Trimming stripped 3 bases from V and 4 bases from J, with 13 bases between. Per the germline V gene, CDR1 is ENHRY and CDR2 is SYGVKD. The CDR3 contains 14 residues.

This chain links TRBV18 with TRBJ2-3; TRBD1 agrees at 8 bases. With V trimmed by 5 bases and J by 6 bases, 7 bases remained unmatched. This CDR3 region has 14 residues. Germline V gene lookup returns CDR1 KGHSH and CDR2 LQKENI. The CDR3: CASSYQGAVDTQYF. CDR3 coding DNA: TGTGCCAGCTCATATCAGGGGGCGGTGGATACGCAGTATTTT.

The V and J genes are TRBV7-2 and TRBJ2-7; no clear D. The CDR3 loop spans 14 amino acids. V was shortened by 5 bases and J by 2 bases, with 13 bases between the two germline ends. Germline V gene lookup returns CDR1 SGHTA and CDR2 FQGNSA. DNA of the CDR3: TGTGCCAGCAGCGCATTCCTCCCTACCTACGAGCAGTACTTC. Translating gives CASSAFLPTYEQYF.

CDR3 protein: CASSKTTGVSGNTIYF. The CDR3 region has the DNA TGTGCCAGCAGCAAAACCACAGGCGTCTCTGGAAACACCATATATTTT. This chain connects TRBV13 to TRBJ1-3, with D tentatively TRBD1 (5 bases). Trimming cost V 5 bases and J 0 bases, with 14 bases left between them. The CDR3 runs 16 residues. The germline gives CDR1 PRHDT, CDR2 FYEKMQ (reference sequence).

This CDR3 reads CASSDEEQGYNSPLHF. CDR3 coding DNA: TGTGCCAGCAGCGACGAGGAACAGGGTTACAATTCACCCCTCCACTTT. The V call is TRBV21-1, the J call TRBJ1-6; TRBD1, the table's D call, lacks a check against the DNA. TRBV21-1 is assigned pseudogene status. The CDR3 totals 16 residues.

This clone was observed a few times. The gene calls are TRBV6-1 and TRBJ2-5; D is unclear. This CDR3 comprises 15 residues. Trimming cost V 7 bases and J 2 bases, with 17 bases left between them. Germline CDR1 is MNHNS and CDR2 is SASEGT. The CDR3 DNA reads TGTGCCAGCACCCTAGGTCTGAATCCGCAAGAGACCCAGTACTTC. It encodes CASTLGLNPQETQYF.

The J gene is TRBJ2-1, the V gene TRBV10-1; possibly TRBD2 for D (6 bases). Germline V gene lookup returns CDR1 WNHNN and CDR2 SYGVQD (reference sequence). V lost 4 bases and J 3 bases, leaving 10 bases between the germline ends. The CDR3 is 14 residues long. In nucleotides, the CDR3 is TGCGCCAGCAGTGGCGGGATAGACTACAATGAGCAGTTCTTC. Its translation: CASSGGIDYNEQFF.

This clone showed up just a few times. In DNA, the CDR3 is TGTGCCAGCAAAAGTCCCAGCGGGGAAGGAGGGGAGCAGTTCTTC. It codes for CASKSPSGEGGEQFF. The rearrangement uses TRBV6-1 and TRBJ2-1, with 7 bases identical to TRBD2. CDR3 length: 15 amino acids. V dropped 7 bases and J dropped 10; count of bases not matched to a gene: 16. Germline V gives CDR1 MNHNS, CDR2 SASEGT.

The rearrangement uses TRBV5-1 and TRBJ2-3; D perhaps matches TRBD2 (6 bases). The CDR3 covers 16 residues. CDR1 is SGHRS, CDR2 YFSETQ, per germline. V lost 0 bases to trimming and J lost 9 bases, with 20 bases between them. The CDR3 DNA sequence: TGCGCCAGCAGCTTGGTTGGTGGACTCATCCGGGGGACGCAGTATTTT. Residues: CASSLVGGLIRGTQYF.

CDR3: CASSVPRNEQFF. CDR3 sequence (DNA): TGTGCCAGCAGCGTGCCCCGGAATGAGCAGTTCTTC. The gene calls are TRBV9 and TRBJ2-1; D gene ambiguous. Trimming stripped 2 bases from V and 7 bases from J, with 7 bases between. Germline CDR1 SGDLS, CDR2 YYNGEE. The CDR3 is 12 amino acids.

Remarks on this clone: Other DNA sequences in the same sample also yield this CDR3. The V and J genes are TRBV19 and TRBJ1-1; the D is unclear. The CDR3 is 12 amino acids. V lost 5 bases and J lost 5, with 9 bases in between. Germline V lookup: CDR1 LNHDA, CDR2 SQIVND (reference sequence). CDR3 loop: CASSWGGTEAFF. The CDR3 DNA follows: TGTGCCAGTAGTTGGGGAGGGACTGAAGCTTTCTTT.

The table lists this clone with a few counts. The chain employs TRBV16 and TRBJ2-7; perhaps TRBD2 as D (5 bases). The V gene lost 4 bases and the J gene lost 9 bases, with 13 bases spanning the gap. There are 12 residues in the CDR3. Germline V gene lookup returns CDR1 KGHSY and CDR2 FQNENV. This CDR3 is CASSRTPLGQYF. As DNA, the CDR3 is TGTGCCAGCAGCCGGACTCCGCTTGGGCAGTACTTC. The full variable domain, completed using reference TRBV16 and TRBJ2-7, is GEEVAQTPKHLVRGEGQKAKLYCAPIKGHSYVFWYQQVLKNEFKFLISFQNENVFDETGMPKERFSAKCLPNSPCSLEIQATKLEDSAVYFCASSRTPLGQYFGPGTRLTVT.

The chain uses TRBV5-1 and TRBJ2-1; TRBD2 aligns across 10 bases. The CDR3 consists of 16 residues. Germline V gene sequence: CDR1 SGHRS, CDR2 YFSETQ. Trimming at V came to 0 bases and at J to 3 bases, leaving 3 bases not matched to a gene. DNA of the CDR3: TGCGCCAGCAGCTTGGTGTCTAGCGGGAGCTACAATGAGCAGTTCTTC. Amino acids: CASSLVSSGSYNEQFF. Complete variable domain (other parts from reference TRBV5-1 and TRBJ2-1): KAGVTQTPRYLIKTRGQQVTLSCSPISGHRSVSWYQQTPGQGLQFLFEYFSETQRNKGNFPGRFSGRQFSNSRSEMNVSTLELGDSALYLCASSLVSSGSYNEQFFGPGTRLTVL.

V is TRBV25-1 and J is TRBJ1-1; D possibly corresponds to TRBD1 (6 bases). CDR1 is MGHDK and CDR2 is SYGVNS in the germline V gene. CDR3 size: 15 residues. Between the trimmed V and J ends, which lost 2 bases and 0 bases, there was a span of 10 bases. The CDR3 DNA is TGTGCCAGCAGTGAAAAGGGACACCTGAACACTGAAGCTTTCTTT. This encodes CASSEKGHLNTEAFF.

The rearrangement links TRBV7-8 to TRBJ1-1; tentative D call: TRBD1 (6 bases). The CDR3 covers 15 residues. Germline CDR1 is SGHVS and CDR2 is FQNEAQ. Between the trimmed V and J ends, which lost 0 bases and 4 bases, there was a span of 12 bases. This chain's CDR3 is CASSLAAGVVTEAFF. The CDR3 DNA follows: TGTGCCAGCAGCTTAGCTGCAGGGGTTGTCACTGAAGCTTTCTTT.

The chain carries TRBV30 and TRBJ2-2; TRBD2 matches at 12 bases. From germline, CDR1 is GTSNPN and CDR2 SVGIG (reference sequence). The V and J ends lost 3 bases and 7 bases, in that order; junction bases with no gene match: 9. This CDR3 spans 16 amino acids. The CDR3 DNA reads TGTGCCTGGAGGACTAGCGGGAGACCGTTTGGCGGGGAGCTGTTTTTT. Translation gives CAWRTSGRPFGGELFF.